This TCR beta chain was documented in a study of blood T cell repertoires in COVID-19. Study-level information: Collection of acute and convalescent COVID-19 samples took place in the United States, Italy and Spain. T cells, B-cell-depleted T cells, or PBMCs supplied cDNA or gDNA.

The CDR3 sequence is 16 residues long. The germline gives CDR1 MDHEN, CDR2 SYDVKM. The V and J ends lost 4 bases and 0 bases, in that order; junction bases with no gene match: 8. This table comes from immunoSEQ multiplex PCR, and its TCRdb copy is limited to in-frame clones, with some not included. Seen here are hundreds of thousands of clones, around 84% observed once, and the top ten hold about 1.5%. Sequenced sample: PBMCs or T cells enriched from blood (not recorded which). This TCR was sampled from a woman between 45 and 65 years old who had recovered from COVID-19. The rearrangement links TRBV28 to TRBJ1-1; 7 positions match TRBD1. This CDR3 reads CASSSRQGSLNTEAFF. CDR3 nucleotides: TGTGCCAGCAGTTCCCGACAGGGCAGCTTGAACACTGAAGCTTTCTTT.